One sample yielded the 17 T cell receptor beta chains listed below, sequenced in a study of T cells in Graves' hyperthyroidism and ophthalmopathy. Authors of the study amplified TCR beta CDR3 regions from RNA transcripts. The TCR CDR3 was amplified in a first-round RT-PCR using the HTBI primer set. TCRdb itself ran the multiplex PCR reads through MiXCR, one entry per CDR3 protein. This sample has fewer than 700,000 distinct CDR3 sequences, with roughly 17% found just once. What was sequenced was blood. The receptor set was obtained from a woman between 18 and 29 years old with Graves' ophthalmopathy.

The gene calls are TRBV11-2 and TRBJ1-2, with D perhaps TRBD1 (6 bases). Trimming shortened V by 6 bases and J by 4 bases, and 21 bases separated the two germline ends. The length of the CDR3 is 16 residues. The germline gives CDR1 SGHAT, CDR2 FQNNGV. The CDR3, as DNA: TGTGCCAGCAGTGCACTAGCTTCGACAGGACTCTATGGCTACACCTTC. Its protein product is CASSALASTGLYGYTF.

This clonotype appeared many times. The chain recombines TRBV6-2 or TRBV6-3 with TRBJ2-7; 9 nucleotides align to TRBD1. The CDR3 length is 17 residues. The V segment lost 4 bases and the J segment 4 bases; nucleotides outside the gene matches: 14. Germline-derived CDR1 and CDR2 are MNHEY and SVGEGT. The CDR3 DNA follows: TGTGCCAGCAGTTCACTCTCGGGGACAGGGCGAATGTACGAGCAGTACTTC. Translating gives CASSSLSGTGRMYEQYF.

This clonotype was seen repeatedly, ten times or more. The chain recombines TRBV20-1 with TRBJ2-2; D uncertain. The CDR3 has 14 amino acids. Looked up from germline, CDR1 is DFQATT and CDR2 is SNEGSKA (reference sequence). V was shortened by 3 bases and J by 6 bases, with 14 bases between the two germline ends. The CDR3 loop reads CSARGPPYSGELFF. For the CDR3, the DNA is TGCAGTGCTAGGGGCCCTCCCTACTCCGGGGAGCTGTTTTTT.

This clonotype was observed once. The genes are TRBV7-3 and TRBJ2-3, with D possibly being TRBD2 (7 bases). This CDR3 comprises 15 residues. V dropped 0 bases and J dropped 6 bases, with 13 bases sitting between them. Germline V gene sequence: CDR1 SGHTA, CDR2 FQGTGA. CDR3 sequence (DNA): TGTGCCAGCAGCTTAACAGGGGGGGCCAGGGATACGCAGTATTTT. Amino acid sequence: CASSLTGGARDTQYF.

This clonotype was observed many times. V gene TRBV30 combines with J gene TRBJ2-1; D perhaps matches TRBD1 (5 bases). Germline values: CDR1 GTSNPN, CDR2 SVGIG (reference sequence). This CDR3 region has 15 residues. Deletions cut 5 bases from V and 5 bases from J, with 19 bases between. The CDR3 DNA reads as TGTGCCTGGGCCTTTAGGACACCGTCGGACAATGAGCAGTTCTTC. It encodes CAWAFRTPSDNEQFF.

The genes are TRBV7-3 and TRBJ2-3; D may match TRBD1 or TRBD2 (5 bases each). Trimming took 5 bases from V and 0 from J, leaving 12 bases between them. Germline assignment: CDR1 SGHTA and CDR2 FQGTGA. The CDR3 spans 15 residues. The CDR3 sequence: CASSAAGTSTDTQYF. CDR3 nucleotide sequence: TGTGCCAGCAGCGCGGCAGGGACGAGCACAGATACGCAGTATTTT. Variable domain in full (rest from reference TRBV7-3 and TRBJ2-3): GAGVSQTPSNKVTEKGKYVELRCDPISGHTALYWYRQSLGQGPEFLIYFQGTGAADDSGLPNDRFFAVRPEGSVSTLKIQRTERGDSAVYLCASSAAGTSTDTQYFGPGTRLTVL.

This clonotype was picked up many times. In DNA form, the CDR3 reads TGCAGTGCTAGCGCCCCCGGGAGATTAGTAGCCAAAAACATTCAGTACTTC. It yields the protein CSASAPGRLVAKNIQYF. The V call is TRBV20-1, the J call TRBJ2-4; maybe TRBD2 (6 bases). CDR1 is DFQATT and CDR2 is SNEGSKA in the germline V gene (reference sequence). This CDR3 is built from 17 residues. The ends were cut back, 3 bases at V and 0 bases at J, with 18 bases in the middle.

This clonotype was recorded a few times. The genes are TRBV27 and TRBJ2-7, with TRBD1 as a possible D gene (6 bases). V was clipped by 5 bases and J by 5 bases, with 16 bases between them. CDR1 MNHEY and CDR2 SMNVEV come from the germline V gene (reference sequence). This CDR3 is 14 amino acids long. The CDR3 coding sequence is TGTGCCAGCAGTCTTATCCATACAGGGAACGAGCAGTACTTC. Translating gives CASSLIHTGNEQYF.

The rearrangement uses TRBV29-1 and TRBJ1-2; weak D call: TRBD1 (5 bases). The CDR3 extends over 12 amino acids. V dropped 3 bases and J dropped 5 bases, with 10 bases sitting between them. Germline V CDR1 and CDR2: SQVTM, ANQGSEA. CDR3 sequence reads: CSVETERYGYTF. The CDR3 bases are TGCAGCGTTGAGACAGAGAGATATGGCTACACCTTC.

This clonotype showed up many times. In nucleotides, the CDR3 is TGTGCCAGCAGTAAGGGTCTCAATCAGCCCCAGCATTTT. Protein product: CASSKGLNQPQHF. The chain has TRBV6-1 and TRBJ1-5, with D uncertain. Germline V CDR1 and CDR2: MNHNS, SASEGT. V was pared by 5 bases and J by 3 bases, with 8 bases between. The length of the CDR3 is 13 residues.

This clonotype was observed a handful of times. The V call is TRBV6-5, the J call TRBJ2-4; D gene ambiguous. CDR1 and CDR2 (germline): MNHEY, SVGAGI. The CDR3 runs to 16 residues. Deletions cut 0 bases from V and 1 base from J, with 10 bases between. CDR3 coding DNA: TGTGCCAGCAGTTACTCTTTTGAACTTGCCAAAAACATTCAGTACTTC. Translation: CASSYSFELAKNIQYF.

This clonotype was observed a few times. The rearrangement links TRBV24-1 to TRBJ1-1, with D uncertain. CDR1 and CDR2 from the germline V gene are KGHDR and SFDVKD. Deletions cut 2 bases from V and 0 bases from J, with 6 bases between. This CDR3 is built from 14 residues. The CDR3 region has the DNA TGTGCCACCAGTGATTCGACAATGAACACTGAAGCTTTCTTT. It is translated as CATSDSTMNTEAFF.

The gene calls are TRBV6-1 and TRBJ2-7, with TRBD1 identical over 7 bases. Trimming removed 2 bases from V and 7 bases from J; junction bases left unmatched: 8. The germline gives CDR1 MNHNS, CDR2 SASEGT. This CDR3 has 14 amino acids. CDR3 protein: CASSERGTASEQYF. Here the CDR3 DNA reads TGTGCCAGCAGTGAAAGGGGGACAGCCTCGGAGCAGTACTTC.

The V call is TRBV12-3 or TRBV12-4, the J call TRBJ1-1, with 9 bases identical to TRBD1. Trimming removed 7 bases from V and 3 bases from J; junction bases left unmatched: 15. This CDR3 contains 17 residues. The CDR3 DNA sequence: TGTGCCAGCAACCTTACAGGGGGCCGAGACCTGGACACTGAAGCTTTCTTT. It yields the protein CASNLTGGRDLDTEAFF.

The sample holds many counts of this clonotype. This sequence joins TRBV4-1 and TRBJ1-1, with D uncertain. The germline V gene has CDR1 MGHRA and CDR2 YSYEKL. The CDR3 is 13 amino acids. Trimming took 4 bases from V and 1 from J, leaving 7 bases between them. The CDR3 loop is CASSPLPNTEAFF. Written as DNA, the CDR3 is TGCGCCAGCAGCCCATTACCGAACACTGAAGCTTTCTTT.

Ten or more counts support this clonotype. V and J are TRBV12-3 or TRBV12-4 and TRBJ1-4; 8 nucleotides match TRBD1. CDR3 size: 14 residues. V gave up 5 bases and J gave up 7 bases; unmatched junction bases: 6. CDR3 coding DNA: TGTGCCAGCAGTCCCCTACAGGGGGTTGAAAAACTGTTTTTT. Its translation: CASSPLQGVEKLFF.

The table lists this clonotype with many counts. The rearrangement joins TRBV28 to TRBJ2-7, with no clear D. V was cut by 8 bases and J by 6 bases, with 23 bases left in between. Germline V gene lookup returns CDR1 MDHEN and CDR2 SYDVKM. The CDR3 consists of 15 residues. CDR3 protein: CASVMRVSRFSEQYF. DNA for the CDR3: TGTGCCAGCGTAATGAGAGTTTCCCGGTTCTCCGAGCAGTACTTC.